The 14 T cell receptor beta chains in this list originate from one sample, sequenced in a study of T cells in Graves' hyperthyroidism and ophthalmopathy. The investigators amplified TCR beta CDR3 regions from RNA transcripts. HTBI primers were employed in a first-round RT-PCR of the TCR CDR3. Using its own MiXCR run on the multiplex PCR reads, TCRdb lists one record per CDR3 protein. The sample carries fewer than 850,000 distinct CDR3 sequences, approximately 15% recorded once. The sample consisted of blood. The receptor set was obtained from a man aged 45-60 years with Graves' hyperthyroidism.

This clonotype showed up many times. The gene calls are TRBV12-5 and TRBJ2-1; D is possibly TRBD2 (5 bases). The ends were cut back, 0 bases at V and 2 bases at J, with 11 bases in the middle. Germline V gives CDR1 LGHNT, CDR2 FRNRAP. This CDR3 has 16 residues. CDR3: CASGLVNEGAYNEQFF. CDR3 nucleotide sequence: TGTGCTAGTGGTTTGGTTAACGAGGGTGCCTACAATGAGCAGTTCTTC.

In regard to this clonotype: A much larger clone differs from this one at a single base, so this may be a read error. V gene TRBV20-1 combines with J gene TRBJ2-7, with D possibly TRBD1 on 6 matching bases. Germline CDR1 and CDR2: DFQATT and SNEGSKA (reference sequence). The V and J ends lost 0 bases and 6 bases respectively, with 18 bases between them. This CDR3 is built from 15 residues. CDR3 region: CSARDRTDYPREQYF. The CDR3 DNA follows: TGCAGTGCTAGAGACCGGACAGACTACCCTCGCGAGCAGTACTTC.

This clonotype was recorded at least ten times. V is TRBV6-1 and J is TRBJ1-1; D unresolved. The germline V and J ends were trimmed by 1 base and 2 bases, with 11 bases remaining between them. This CDR3 spans 15 amino acids. From germline, CDR1 is MNHNS and CDR2 SASEGT. The CDR3 here is CASSEGPGYNTEAFF. CDR3 coding DNA: TGTGCCAGCAGTGAAGGACCTGGGTACAACACTGAAGCTTTCTTT.

The table lists this clonotype with a count of one. V is TRBV19 and J is TRBJ2-3, with 12 bases matching TRBD2. Germline CDR1 is LNHDA and CDR2 is SQIVND (reference sequence). CDR3 size: 16 residues. J was trimmed by 2 bases and V by 4 bases; bases with no gene match: 4. This chain's CDR3 is CASSTTSGGSTDTQYF. For the CDR3, the DNA is TGTGCCAGTAGTACGACTAGCGGGGGATCCACAGATACGCAGTATTTT.

Many counts were recorded for this clonotype. The chain has TRBV27 and TRBJ1-2; no clear D. V lost 4 bases to trimming and J lost 8 bases, with 14 bases between them. Per the germline V gene, CDR1 is MNHEY and CDR2 is SMNVEV (reference sequence). The CDR3 totals 13 residues. The CDR3 nucleotides read TGTGCCAGCAGTTCCCCTGGGTTCGGAGGCTACACCTTC. Amino acid sequence: CASSSPGFGGYTF.

This clonotype was observed many times. This sequence joins TRBV5-1 and TRBJ2-7; 7 nucleotides line up with TRBD2. This CDR3 contains 14 residues. Germline values: CDR1 SGHRS, CDR2 YFSETQ. Losses at the gene ends were 4 bases for V and 4 bases for J; bases not matched to a gene: 8. Here the CDR3 reads CASSRAGSNYEQYF. CDR3 bases: TGCGCCAGCAGCCGAGCGGGAAGTAATTACGAGCAGTACTTC.

This clonotype has at least ten counts. The chain combines TRBV24-1 with TRBJ1-1, with 8 bases aligning to TRBD1. The CDR3 extends over 15 amino acids. J gave up 10 bases and V 2 bases, and 11 bases lay outside the gene matches. Germline V lookup: CDR1 KGHDR, CDR2 SFDVKD. Here the CDR3 reads CATSDSTRQGMGAFF. The CDR3, as DNA: TGTGCCACCAGTGATTCAACCAGACAGGGGATGGGAGCTTTCTTT.

This clonotype was counted at least ten times. The chain carries TRBV30 and TRBJ1-5; D unresolved. The CDR3 length is 12 residues. V dropped 3 bases and J dropped 11 bases, with 14 bases sitting between them. Per germline, CDR1 GTSNPN and CDR2 SVGIG (reference sequence). In DNA, the CDR3 is TGTGCCTGGAGGACGAAGGGCTCGGCCCAGCATTTT. Amino acids: CAWRTKGSAQHF.

This chain uses TRBV25-1 with TRBJ2-2; D might be TRBD2 (7 bases). Germline values: CDR1 MGHDK, CDR2 SYGVNS. The CDR3 spans 17 residues. The V end lost 3 bases, the J end lost 4 bases, and 18 bases lay between the germline ends. The CDR3: CASSDPLGGPVTGELFF. The CDR3 DNA is TGTGCCAGCAGTGATCCACTCGGGGGGCCGGTCACCGGGGAGCTGTTTTTT.

In this sample, this clonotype turned up a few times. This chain joins TRBV19 and TRBJ2-7, with D possibly being TRBD2 (5 bases). The germline V and J ends were trimmed by 4 bases and 2 bases, with 9 bases remaining between them. CDR3 length: 13 amino acids. Germline CDR1 and CDR2: LNHDA and SQIVND (reference sequence). In nucleotides, the CDR3 is TGTGCCAGTAGTAGGGAGAGCACCTACGAGCAGTACTTC. It yields the protein CASSRESTYEQYF.

This clonotype was detected a few times. CDR3 sequence reads: CSAAGISYNEQFF. DNA for the CDR3: TGCAGCGCTGCAGGGATCTCCTACAATGAGCAGTTCTTC. The V call is TRBV29-1, the J call TRBJ2-1; tentative D call: TRBD1 (5 bases). The germline V gene encodes CDR1 SQVTM and CDR2 ANQGSEA. The germline V and J ends were trimmed by 7 bases and 0 bases, with 10 bases remaining between them. The CDR3 is 13 residues long.

This clonotype came up a few times. V is TRBV7-3 and J is TRBJ2-2; TRBD1 aligns across 9 bases. V trimming: 4 bases; J trimming: 6 bases; junction bases outside the gene matches: 6. The CDR3 runs 15 residues. Per germline, CDR1 SGHTA and CDR2 FQGTGA. The DNA for the CDR3 is TGTGCCAGCAGCTCCGGGACAGGGATTGCCGGGGAGCTGTTTTTT. As protein: CASSSGTGIAGELFF.

This clonotype was seen only a few times. The gene calls are TRBV6-6 and TRBJ1-2, with 10 bases that match TRBD1. Germline V CDR1 and CDR2: MNHNY, SVGAGI (reference sequence). The V segment lost 0 bases and the J segment 6 bases; nucleotides outside the gene matches: 4. The CDR3 sequence is 15 residues long. CDR3 residues: CASSYSKGTGDGYTF. The CDR3 DNA reads as TGTGCCAGCAGTTACTCGAAGGGGACAGGGGATGGCTACACCTTC.

This CDR3 is CASRASGSNEQYF. DNA for the CDR3: TGTGCCAGCAGGGCAAGCGGGAGCAACGAGCAGTACTTC. The gene calls are TRBV13 and TRBJ2-7, with 8 bases identical to TRBD2. V lost 6 bases to trimming and J lost 5 bases; unmatched junction nucleotides: 6. Germline values: CDR1 PRHDT, CDR2 FYEKMQ (reference sequence). The CDR3 is made up of 13 amino acids.